This T cell receptor (beta chain) was sequenced in a study of T cell responses to AZD1222 COVID-19 vaccine. Whole-study findings and limits: Unmutated variant regions are reportedly the target of nearly half of TCRs that are spike-specific. White British people made up most donors, females outnumbered males, and clonal diversity was possibly underestimated. An increase in Spike-specific TCR breadth and depth was observed after two AZD1222 doses.

Profiled with immunoSEQ multiplex PCR; TCRdb holds only in-frame clones, not every one. The table lists tens of thousands of clones, around nine tenths of them singletons. Concerning this clone: As yet, its antigen is unknown.

Trimming took 0 bases from V and 11 from J, leaving 13 bases between them. Germline CDR1 reads MNHEY; CDR2 reads SVGAGI. The CDR3 is 13 residues long. This sequence originates from an adult in good health. Sample: peripheral blood, taken on day 0 of AZD1222 vaccination. The chain combines TRBV6-5 with TRBJ1-1; D remains unclear. The DNA for the CDR3 is TGTGCCAGCAGTTACTCCCCCCGGGGTCGGGCTTTCTTT. Its protein product is CASSYSPRGRAFF.